The 26 T cell receptor beta chains in this list originate from one sample, sequenced in a study of cytomegalovirus exposure and HLA in healthy donors. Primers for the PCR totalled 60 Vbeta and 13 Jbeta. TCRdb's copy holds only in-frame clones and misses some; the assay was immunoSEQ multiplex PCR. The sample includes 150,000 to 200,000 clones, roughly 80% of them seen just once. Sequenced input: PBMCs. These TCRs come from a young woman in good health and CMV-seronegative.

V and J are TRBV5-1 and TRBJ2-1; TRBD2 matches 11 bases. J gave up 0 bases and V 1 base, and 3 bases lay outside the gene matches. Germline V gene sequence: CDR1 SGHRS, CDR2 YFSETQ. The CDR3 loop spans 17 amino acids. CDR3 nucleotide sequence: TGCGCCAGCAGCTTGACTAGCGGGAGAAGCTCCTACAATGAGCAGTTCTTC. Protein: CASSLTSGRSSYNEQFF. The variable domain in full, with the rest retrieved from reference TRBV5-1 and TRBJ2-1, is KAGVTQTPRYLIKTRGQQVTLSCSPISGHRSVSWYQQTPGQGLQFLFEYFSETQRNKGNFPGRFSGRQFSNSRSEMNVSTLELGDSALYLCASSLTSGRSSYNEQFFGPGTRLTVL.

The V and J genes are TRBV14 and TRBJ1-3; 8 positions agree with TRBD1. The ends lost 4 bases at V and 4 bases at J; junction bases unmatched: 3. Germline CDR1 reads SGHDN; CDR2 reads FVKESK. The CDR3 sequence is 14 residues long. CDR3 in amino acids: CASSLRTGGNTIYF. DNA for the CDR3: TGTGCCAGCAGCCTCAGGACAGGGGGAAACACCATATATTTT.

This clone showed up just a few times. The J gene is TRBJ2-7, the V gene TRBV2, with 7 positions matching TRBD1. The CDR3 spans 14 residues. J lost 3 bases, V lost 6 bases, and 8 bases had no gene match. Germline V CDR1 and CDR2: SNHLY, FYNNEI. The CDR3 is CASSPRQGVYEQYF. The CDR3 region has the DNA TGTGCCAGCAGCCCTCGACAGGGCGTCTACGAGCAGTACTTC.

The rearrangement joins TRBV7-2 to TRBJ2-2; 12 bases are a match to TRBD2. CDR1 and CDR2 from the germline V gene are SGHTA and FQGNSA. The CDR3 runs to 18 residues. The J segment lost 6 bases and the V segment lost 1 base, leaving 9 bases of the junction unmatched. In DNA form, the CDR3 reads TGTGCCAGCAGCTTAGGGCTCCTAGCGGGAGGGTTCTCCGGGGAGCTGTTTTTT. It is translated as CASSLGLLAGGFSGELFF.

Written as DNA, the CDR3 is TGCGCCAGCAGCTTGGGTACCGGGGGGGGCGGGACTGAAGCTTTCTTT. This translates into CASSLGTGGGGTEAFF. The chain has TRBV5-1 and TRBJ1-1, with a weak D call TRBD1 (6 bases). The V and J ends lost 0 bases and 5 bases respectively, with 17 bases between them. This CDR3 has 16 residues. From germline, CDR1 is SGHRS and CDR2 YFSETQ.

V and J are TRBV30 and TRBJ2-7; TRBD1 might be the D (5 bases). CDR1 and CDR2 from the germline V gene are GTSNPN and SVGIG (reference sequence). The CDR3 is 12 residues long. Deletions cut 3 bases from V and 0 bases from J, with 6 bases between. The CDR3 DNA sequence: TGTGCCTGGAGCAGGGACTCCTACGAGCAGTACTTC. The encoded protein is CAWSRDSYEQYF.

This rearrangement joins TRBV7-6 to TRBJ1-2; 9 nucleotides agree with TRBD1. Germline trimming cut 5 bases from V and 4 bases from J; bases unmatched to any gene: 5. Looked up from germline, CDR1 is SGHVS and CDR2 is FNYEAQ. The CDR3 sequence is 14 residues long. The CDR3 here is CASSPGQGTYGYTF. Written as DNA, the CDR3 is TGTGCCAGCAGCCCAGGACAGGGGACCTATGGCTACACCTTC. Full variable domain (rest looked up from reference TRBV7-6 and TRBJ1-2): GAGVSQSPRYKVTKRGQDVALRCDPISGHVSLYWYRQALGQGPEFLTYFNYEAQQDKSGLPNDRFSAERPEGSISTLTIQRTEQRDSAMYRCASSPGQGTYGYTFGSGTRLTVV.

The rearrangement joins TRBV29-1 to TRBJ2-2; 8 nucleotides agree with TRBD2. From germline, CDR1 is SQVTM and CDR2 ANQGSEA. Trimming cost V 6 bases and J 5 bases; bases outside gene matches: 8. The CDR3 has 14 amino acids. The CDR3: CSVRRGGSTGELFF. Here the CDR3 DNA reads TGCAGCGTCCGACGGGGGGGAAGTACCGGGGAGCTGTTTTTT.

This sequence joins TRBV10-3 and TRBJ2-7, with a possible D match to TRBD1 (6 bases). The germline V gene has CDR1 ENHRY and CDR2 SYGVKD. Trimming shortened V by 8 bases and J by 6 bases, and 17 bases separated the two germline ends. The CDR3 is made up of 13 amino acids. The CDR3 sequence: CAIQGSQSSEQYV. The DNA of the CDR3 is TGTGCCATCCAGGGGAGTCAGAGTTCCGAGCAGTACGTC.

The V gene is TRBV30, the J gene TRBJ2-1; 12 nucleotides line up with TRBD2. CDR1 is GTSNPN, CDR2 SVGIG, per germline (reference sequence). V gave up 3 bases and J gave up 15 bases; unmatched junction bases: 3. This CDR3 comprises 11 residues. As DNA, the CDR3 is TGTGCCTGGAGCCTAGCGGGAGGGCCGTTCTTC. This codes for CAWSLAGGPFF.

This chain joins TRBV5-6 and TRBJ1-2; D perhaps matches TRBD1 (5 bases). CDR3 size: 13 residues. Germline CDR1 SGHDT, CDR2 YYEEEE. V was shortened by 4 bases and J by 2 bases, with 9 bases between the two germline ends. The CDR3 coding sequence is TGTGCCAGCAGCGCGGACAAGAACTATGGCTACACCTTC. Amino acids: CASSADKNYGYTF.

Only one count was recorded for this clone. Distinct nucleotide sequences in the sample also encode this CDR3. The J gene is TRBJ1-2, the V gene TRBV7-2; D possibly corresponds to TRBD1 (5 bases). The CDR3 is made up of 15 amino acids. The V and J ends lost 1 base and 13 bases respectively, with 22 bases between them. In germline, CDR1 is SGHTA, CDR2 FQGNSA. The CDR3 nucleotides read TGTGCCAGCAGCTTAGTTTTAGGGCTACAGGTTCCAGGCACCTTC. The encoded protein is CASSLVLGLQVPGTF.

The chain recombines TRBV28 with TRBJ1-6; D gene unclear. V lost 7 bases and J lost 8, with 12 bases in between. Per the germline V gene, CDR1 is MDHEN and CDR2 is SYDVKM. CDR3 length equals 13 residues. CDR3 amino acids: CASTAWQDSPLHF. CDR3 nucleotides: TGTGCCAGCACCGCGTGGCAGGATTCACCCCTCCACTTT.

The CDR3 bases are TGTGCCAGTACCATGGGGGGGGCGCATGGCTATGGCTACACCTTC. It specifies CASTMGGAHGYGYTF. The V and J genes are TRBV19 and TRBJ1-2, with D possibly matching TRBD1 (6 bases). The CDR3 contains 15 residues. Trimming shortened V by 7 bases and J by 4 bases, and 19 bases separated the two germline ends. Germline V gene sequence: CDR1 LNHDA, CDR2 SQIVND (reference sequence). The full variable domain, with the rest looked up from reference TRBV19 and TRBJ1-2, is DGGITQSPKYLFRKEGQNVTLSCEQNLNHDAMYWYRQDPGQGLRLIYYSQIVNDFQKGDIAEGYSVSREKKESFPLTVTSAQKNPTAFYLCASTMGGAHGYGYTFGSGTRLTVV.

The chain couples TRBV6-7 to TRBJ2-7, with 7 bases fitting TRBD2. TRBV6-7 is classed as an ORF, of uncertain function. The CDR3 consists of 15 residues. Written as DNA, the CDR3 is TGTGCTCACAGAATAAGGGGAGGGGCTATTTACGAGCAGTACTTC. It is translated as CAHRIRGGAIYEQYF.

The J gene is TRBJ2-2, the V gene TRBV7-6; 7 bases line up with TRBD1. With 1 base clipped from V and 5 bases from J, the junction kept 4 bases outside the gene matches. The CDR3 length is 15 residues. The germline V gene encodes CDR1 SGHVS and CDR2 FNYEAQ. In DNA form, the CDR3 reads TGTGCCAGCAGCTTAGAGGGGGCAGAGACCGGGGAGCTGTTTTTT. This encodes CASSLEGAETGELFF.

This clone has more than one count but fewer than ten. CDR3 amino acids: CASSEQGANSGNTIYF. The DNA for the CDR3 is TGTGCCAGCAGTGAACAGGGGGCCAACTCTGGAAACACCATATATTTT. The chain uses TRBV6-1 and TRBJ1-3; 8 nucleotides match TRBD1. Germline-derived CDR1 and CDR2 are MNHNS and SASEGT. This CDR3 is 16 amino acids long. J was trimmed by 0 bases and V by 2 bases; bases with no gene match: 3.

The chain links TRBV21-1 to TRBJ1-5; the table gives TRBD1 as D, unverified against the DNA. TRBV21-1 is termed a pseudogene. The CDR3 contains 14 residues. CDR3 nucleotides: TGTGCCAGCATCCAGAGGGGGAGCAATCAGCCCCAGCATTTT. Translating it yields CASIQRGSNQPQHF.

The J gene is TRBJ1-1, the V gene TRBV5-1; D is unclear. The CDR3 loop spans 14 amino acids. Germline assignment: CDR1 SGHRS and CDR2 YFSETQ. Trimming took 4 bases from V and 4 from J, leaving 14 bases between them. The CDR3 DNA follows: TGCGCCAGCAGCCCGACTGAGATAGGCACTGAAGCTTTCTTT. It is translated as CASSPTEIGTEAFF.

This sequence joins TRBV29-1 and TRBJ2-3; 9 nucleotides align to TRBD1. The V gene's germline CDR1 is SQVTM and CDR2 ANQGSEA. This CDR3 spans 15 amino acids. In DNA, the CDR3 is TGCAGTGCTATCGTGGGACAGGGAGGTACAGATACGCAGTATTTT. Its protein product is CSAIVGQGGTDTQYF.

V and J are TRBV5-1 and TRBJ2-1; weak D call: TRBD2 (6 bases). Germline V gene sequence: CDR1 SGHRS, CDR2 YFSETQ. The CDR3 spans 14 residues. Trimming cost V 2 bases and J 4 bases, with 10 bases left between them. Here the CDR3 DNA reads TGCGCCAGCAGCTTCGGGGGAAATTACAATGAGCAGTTCTTC. Protein product: CASSFGGNYNEQFF.

This chain connects TRBV27 to TRBJ2-6; possibly TRBD2 for D (6 bases). V was trimmed by 6 bases and J by 4 bases, leaving 13 bases between them. Looked up from germline, CDR1 is MNHEY and CDR2 is SMNVEV (reference sequence). This CDR3 is built from 15 residues. The CDR3 nucleotides read TGTGCCAGCAGGCCAAGGGAGGTAGGGGCCAACGTCCTGACTTTC. It translates to CASRPREVGANVLTF.

This sequence joins TRBV7-9 and TRBJ1-1; D gene ambiguous. The CDR3 contains 17 residues. The V gene lost 6 bases and the J gene lost 1 base, with 21 bases spanning the gap. CDR1 and CDR2 from the germline V gene are SEHNR and FQNEAQ (reference sequence). In nucleotides, the CDR3 is TGTGCCAGCAGTCGGCCGGGGTCTATCACAAAGAACACTGAAGCTTTCTTT. It yields the protein CASSRPGSITKNTEAFF. The variable domain in full, completed from reference TRBV7-9 and TRBJ1-1, reads DTGVSQNPRHKITKRGQNVTFRCDPISEHNRLYWYRQTLGQGPEFLTYFQNEAQLEKSRLLSDRFSAERPKGSFSTLEIQRTEQGDSAMYLCASSRPGSITKNTEAFFGQGTRLTVV.

In DNA form, the CDR3 reads TGTGCCAGCTCACCGCAAACCACTCCAACTAGCCCCCTTAGCACAGATACGCAGTATTTT. Translating it yields CASSPQTTPTSPLSTDTQYF. The V call is TRBV18, the J call TRBJ2-3, with D possibly being TRBD2 (6 bases). Germline V gene sequence: CDR1 KGHSH, CDR2 LQKENI. V lost 3 bases to trimming and J lost 0 bases, with 25 bases between them. This CDR3 is 20 amino acids long.

This clone showed up just a few times. This chain links TRBV5-6 with TRBJ2-1; unclear D gene. The CDR3 extends over 16 amino acids. From germline, CDR1 is SGHDT and CDR2 YYEEEE. Trimming stripped 1 base from V and 5 bases from J, with 16 bases between. This chain's CDR3 is CASSLMRSSEDNEQFF. The CDR3 coding sequence is TGTGCCAGCAGCTTGATGCGGTCCTCCGAGGACAATGAGCAGTTCTTC.

This chain connects TRBV7-9 to TRBJ1-6, with 9 bases aligning to TRBD1. The CDR3 length is 14 residues. Germline V CDR1 and CDR2: SEHNR, FQNEAQ (reference sequence). V shed 3 bases and J 9 bases; nucleotides not matched to a gene: 3. In DNA form, the CDR3 reads TGTGCCAGCAGCTTGGGACAGGGCAGTTCACCCCTCCACTTT. Translated, it gives CASSLGQGSSPLHF.